This entry is about one TCR beta chain. Other DNA sequences in the same sample also yield this CDR3. TCRdb's copy holds only in-frame clones and misses some; the assay was immunoSEQ multiplex PCR. The table records a few million clones, more than 85% of them present only once. The data stem from a study of shared clonotypes between healthy human individuals. Between the trimmed V and J ends, which lost 3 bases and 1 base, there was a span of 11 bases. Per the germline V gene, CDR1 is SQVTM and CDR2 is ANQGSEA. The CDR3 is made up of 14 amino acids. The chain uses TRBV29-1 and TRBJ2-3; tentative D call: TRBD2 (6 bases). Source material: naive CD4+ T cells from PBMCs. The subset denotes: CD45RA+ positively selected. The origin of this receptor is a man aged 18 to 30 in good health. Some clones in this sample may be carry-over from other donors' samples. The CDR3 reads CSVEGGKGTDTQYF. The DNA of the CDR3 is TGCAGCGTTGAGGGCGGGAAGGGCACAGATACGCAGTATTTT.